A single sample is the source of the 5 T cell receptor beta chains below, sequenced in a study of vaccination and CD4 T cells after COVID-19. Antigen specificity for these receptors is unknown. The Oncomine TCR Beta short-read assay sequenced DNA from cultured CD4+ T cells. One entry per CDR3 protein results from TCRdb running MiXCR on the PCR reads. The sample contains fewer than 25,000 distinct CDR3 sequences, 35% to 40% of which appear only once. Time point of the sample: late sampling 161 to 241 days after vaccination in three convalescent patients. The treatment here: approximately nine-day PBMC culture with coronavirus spike peptide pools or control peptides (ViraFEST assay). The sequenced sample was CD4+ T cells from blood, cultured in vitro, obtained about 7 months after SARS-CoV-2 vaccination. These receptor sequences come from a human donor who had recovered from COVID-19.

This clonotype was seen a handful of times. Compared with germline, one end of the junction differs, possibly owing to a read error. The rearrangement links TRBV11-3 to TRBJ1-5; D is possibly TRBD1 (6 bases). The CDR3 length is 16 residues. Germline values: CDR1 SGHNT, CDR2 YENEEA. In DNA, the CDR3 is TGTGCCAGCAGCTTAGTCGGCGCAGGGGTAAAGCAGCCCCGGCATTTT. Protein product: CASSLVGAGVKQPRHF.

V is TRBV7-6 and J is TRBJ2-1; the match to TRBD2 covers 10 bases. The CDR3 is 16 residues long. V trimming: 2 bases; J trimming: 3 bases; junction bases outside the gene matches: 4. Germline V gives CDR1 SGHVS, CDR2 FNYEAQ. The CDR3 sequence: CASSLTSGTIYNEQFF. The CDR3 bases are TGTGCCAGCAGCTTAACTAGCGGGACTATCTACAATGAGCAGTTCTTC.

There are a few counts of this clonotype. The chain uses TRBV7-2 and TRBJ1-2; 7 bases match TRBD1. This CDR3 spans 14 amino acids. Losses at the gene ends were 5 bases for V and 4 bases for J; bases not matched to a gene: 7. Looked up from germline, CDR1 is SGHTA and CDR2 is FQGNSA. The CDR3 reads CASSPDRQSYGYTF. The CDR3 DNA follows: TGTGCCAGCAGCCCGGACAGGCAGTCCTATGGCTACACCTTC.

This clonotype appeared a few times. The rearrangement uses TRBV20-1 and TRBJ2-3; D gene ambiguous. Germline CDR1 is DFQATT and CDR2 is SNEGSKA (reference sequence). V was trimmed by 5 bases and J by 6 bases, leaving 15 bases between them. The CDR3 runs to 13 residues. The CDR3 coding sequence is TGCAGTGCTGAAAAAAGGTTGGGGGATACGCAGTATTTT. Its protein is CSAEKRLGDTQYF.

By share of the sample, this clonotype is medium-sized (0.01 to 0.1%). CDR3 bases: TGTGCCAGCTATATGACAGGCATGGACTTC. This gives the protein CASYMTGMDF. This chain uses TRBV21-1 with TRBJ2-7; the listed D gene, TRBD1, was not tested against the DNA. TRBV21-1 is deemed a pseudogene. The CDR3 runs 10 residues.